These 26 T cell receptor beta chains originate from one sample sequenced in a study of Graves' ophthalmopathy and Graves' hyperthyroidism. RNA transcripts provided the template for amplifying TCR beta CDR3 regions. Scientists carried out first-round RT-PCR using HTBI primers and then a second-round multiplex PCR. TCRdb itself ran the multiplex PCR reads through MiXCR, one entry per CDR3 protein. This table holds approximately 210,000 distinct CDR3 sequences, about 22% found once. The sequenced material came from peripheral blood. These receptors all stem from a woman aged 45-65 years with Graves' ophthalmopathy.

This clonotype appeared once. CDR3 amino acids: CASSRNSGGAYNEQFF. DNA of the CDR3: TGTGCCAGCAGCCGCAATAGTGGGGGAGCTTACAATGAGCAGTTCTTC. The chain links TRBV11-2 to TRBJ2-1; D assignment may be TRBD1 or TRBD2 (5 bases each). This CDR3 is built from 16 residues. CDR1 is SGHAT, CDR2 FQNNGV, per germline. The ends were cut back, 5 bases at V and 4 bases at J, with 18 bases in the middle. Full variable domain (rest looked up from reference TRBV11-2 and TRBJ2-1): EAGVAQSPRYKIIEKRQSVAFWCNPISGHATLYWYQQILGQGPKLLIQFQNNGVVDDSQLPKDRFSAERLKGVDSTLKIQPAKLEDSAVYLCASSRNSGGAYNEQFFGPGTRLTVL.

This clonotype was recorded at least ten times. The chain has TRBV7-2 and TRBJ2-7; D remains unclear. CDR1 SGHTA and CDR2 FQGNSA come from the germline V gene. The V gene lost 2 bases and the J gene lost 3 bases, with 11 bases spanning the gap. The CDR3 is 14 amino acids. The chain's CDR3 is CASSLFGQGYEQYF. DNA for the CDR3: TGTGCCAGCAGCTTATTCGGCCAAGGCTACGAGCAGTACTTC.

This clonotype was detected only a few times. Given a much more abundant clone one base away, this may be a read error. The chain joins TRBV7-3 to TRBJ1-3; D possibly corresponds to TRBD1 (5 bases). The CDR3 contains 16 residues. The germline V gene encodes CDR1 SGHTA and CDR2 FQGTGA. The CDR3 protein is CAISRDDGHSGNTIYF. In nucleotides, the CDR3 is TGTGCCATCAGCCGCGACGACGGACACTCTGGAAACACCATATATTTT.

This clonotype was seen a few times. At one of its ends the junction is not consistent with the germline gene, which may arise from a read error. The genes are TRBV5-6 and TRBJ2-5; D might be TRBD2 (5 bases). CDR3 size: 13 residues. Germline V lookup: CDR1 SGHDT, CDR2 YYEEEE. The CDR3 sequence: CASSMMGEETQYF. CDR3 DNA: TGTGCCAGCAGTATGATGGGAGAAGAGACCCAGTATTTC.

This chain links TRBV27 with TRBJ1-2, with 9 positions matching TRBD1. Germline V gene sequence: CDR1 MNHEY, CDR2 SMNVEV (reference sequence). The CDR3 totals 15 residues. Trimming at V came to 6 bases and at J to 4 bases, leaving 9 bases not matched to a gene. The DNA of the CDR3 is TGTGCCAGCAGCTTAGGGACAGGGAATGGCTATGGCTACACCTTC. Encoded protein: CASSLGTGNGYGYTF.

This clonotype was recorded at least ten times. The rearrangement uses TRBV10-3 and TRBJ2-3; 10 nucleotides align to TRBD2. The CDR3 is 18 amino acids. V was pared by 2 bases and J by 2 bases, with 10 bases of the junction left unmatched. The germline CDR1 and CDR2 sequences are ENHRY and SYGVKD. CDR3 region: CAISETHSGLAVTDTQYF. DNA of the CDR3: TGTGCCATCAGTGAGACTCATTCCGGACTAGCGGTCACAGATACGCAGTATTTT.

This clonotype was recorded many times. This chain uses TRBV19 with TRBJ2-7; 11 bases align to TRBD2. CDR3 size: 14 residues. J lost 6 bases, V lost 3 bases, and 4 bases had no gene match. Germline V gene data show CDR1 as LNHDA and CDR2 as SQIVND (reference sequence). CDR3 sequence (DNA): TGTGCCAGTAGTATTCCTAGCGGGAGGACCGAGCAGTACTTC. Protein product: CASSIPSGRTEQYF.

CDR3 DNA sequence: TGTGCCAGCTCACCAATTAATGAAGCTTTCTTT. Translated, it gives CASSPINEAFF. This chain joins TRBV18 and TRBJ1-1; D is undetermined. V gave up 2 bases and J gave up 7 bases, with 5 bases separating them. CDR3 length: 11 residues. Germline CDR1 reads KGHSH; CDR2 reads LQKENI.

This rearrangement joins TRBV28 to TRBJ2-7, with TRBD1 matching over 7 bases. CDR3 length: 15 amino acids. Germline-derived CDR1 and CDR2 are MDHEN and SYDVKM. The V segment lost 4 bases and the J segment 3 bases; nucleotides outside the gene matches: 9. The CDR3 here is CASSSLSGTVYEQYF. In nucleotides, the CDR3 is TGTGCCAGCAGTTCCTTATCTGGGACAGTCTACGAGCAGTACTTC.

This clonotype was observed at least ten times. The chain joins TRBV30 to TRBJ2-7; D gene uncertain. CDR3 length equals 12 residues. Trimming removed 3 bases from V and 6 bases from J, with 12 bases in between. Germline V gene lookup returns CDR1 GTSNPN and CDR2 SVGIG (reference sequence). CDR3 coding DNA: TGTGCCTGGAGCACTCGTTGGTCCGAGCAGTACTTC. This sequence encodes CAWSTRWSEQYF.

This clonotype showed up many times. V is TRBV20-1 and J is TRBJ1-3, with D perhaps matching TRBD1 (5 bases). Trimming took off 4 bases at V and 4 bases at J, with 11 bases between the two ends. There are 13 residues in the CDR3. Germline assignment: CDR1 DFQATT and CDR2 SNEGSKA (reference sequence). The CDR3 DNA is TGCAGTGCTAAGGGGCCGGGGGGAAACACCATATATTTT. Amino acids: CSAKGPGGNTIYF.

The rearrangement links TRBV5-1 to TRBJ1-2, with D maybe TRBD1 (5 bases). In germline, CDR1 is SGHRS, CDR2 YFSETQ. The CDR3 is 13 amino acids. V gave up 4 bases and J gave up 8 bases, with 15 bases separating them. Here the CDR3 DNA reads TGCGCCAGCAGCCCCGGGACGACTAGGGGCTACACCTTC. Its protein product is CASSPGTTRGYTF.

There are many counts of this clonotype. The chain employs TRBV12-3 or TRBV12-4 and TRBJ2-5, with a weak D call TRBD2 (6 bases). This CDR3 contains 15 residues. V was shortened by 6 bases and J by 7 bases, with 21 bases between the two germline ends. For the CDR3, the DNA is TGTGCCAGCAGACCTAATAGCGGAACCCAAACGACCCAGTACTTC. As protein: CASRPNSGTQTTQYF.

This clonotype was seen many times. The V and J genes are TRBV28 and TRBJ1-1, with D uncertain. The CDR3 runs 14 residues. Trimming took off 7 bases at V and 5 bases at J, with 17 bases between the two ends. The V gene's germline CDR1 is MDHEN and CDR2 SYDVKM. CDR3 region: CASTLPTRFTEAFF. The CDR3 DNA is TGTGCCAGCACCCTCCCCACAAGGTTTACTGAAGCTTTCTTT.

A few counts support this clonotype. J is TRBJ2-5 and V is TRBV20-1; a weak D match, TRBD2 (7 bases). V was cut by 3 bases and J by 5 bases, with 19 bases left in between. The CDR3 covers 15 residues. Germline lookup yields CDR1 DFQATT and CDR2 SNEGSKA (reference sequence). This chain's CDR3 is CSASILRGADETQYF. The CDR3 DNA reads as TGCAGTGCTAGTATCCTCCGGGGGGCCGACGAGACCCAGTACTTC.

Many counts were recorded for this clonotype. The rearrangement links TRBV28 to TRBJ1-1; D not certain. The V gene lost 6 bases and the J gene lost 0 bases, with 8 bases spanning the gap. Germline assignment: CDR1 MDHEN and CDR2 SYDVKM. The CDR3 contains 13 residues. CDR3 coding DNA: TGTGCCAGCAGGCAGGTCATGAACACTGAAGCTTTCTTT. This codes for CASRQVMNTEAFF. The full variable domain, completed using reference TRBV28 and TRBJ1-1, is DVKVTQSSRYLVKRTGEKVFLECVQDMDHENMFWYRQDPGLGLRLIYFSYDVKMKEKGDIPEGYSVSREKKERFSLILESASTNQTSMYLCASRQVMNTEAFFGQGTRLTVV.

This clonotype was recorded many times. This rearrangement joins TRBV6-5 to TRBJ2-7; D may correspond to TRBD1 or TRBD2 (5 bases each). The V end lost 6 bases, the J end lost 6 bases, and 9 bases lay between the germline ends. CDR1 and CDR2 from the germline V gene are MNHEY and SVGAGI. CDR3 length: 11 amino acids. In DNA, the CDR3 is TGTGCCAGCAGGATGAGGGGCGAGCAGTACTTC. Amino acid sequence: CASRMRGEQYF.

This clonotype was observed many times. V is TRBV28 and J is TRBJ1-1, with unresolved D. The germline gives CDR1 MDHEN, CDR2 SYDVKM. V was shortened by 3 bases and J by 6 bases, with 11 bases between the two germline ends. The CDR3 extends over 13 amino acids. This CDR3 is CASSFFGSAEAFF. The CDR3 DNA reads TGTGCCAGCAGTTTTTTTGGGTCAGCTGAAGCTTTCTTT. The whole variable domain, remainder taken from reference TRBV28 and TRBJ1-1, is DVKVTQSSRYLVKRTGEKVFLECVQDMDHENMFWYRQDPGLGLRLIYFSYDVKMKEKGDIPEGYSVSREKKERFSLILESASTNQTSMYLCASSFFGSAEAFFGQGTRLTVV.

This clonotype was seen ten or more times. The genes are TRBV27 and TRBJ1-6, with 9 bases matching TRBD1. Germline assignment: CDR1 MNHEY and CDR2 SMNVEV (reference sequence). This CDR3 is 17 amino acids long. After removal of 8 bases from V and 9 bases from J, the junction contained 17 bases not matched to a gene. The CDR3, as DNA: TGTGCCAGCCTCCGGGACAGGGCCTTCCGTATATGTTCACCCCTCCACTTT. Translating it yields CASLRDRAFRICSPLHF.

This clonotype was found many times. J is TRBJ1-2 and V is TRBV25-1; possibly TRBD1 for D (5 bases). CDR3 length: 13 amino acids. In germline, CDR1 is MGHDK, CDR2 SYGVNS. Deletions cut 5 bases from V and 4 bases from J, with 11 bases between. CDR3 residues: CASSSPTAYGYTF. DNA of the CDR3: TGTGCCAGCAGTTCTCCGACAGCCTATGGCTACACCTTC.

This clonotype came up many times. The chain carries TRBV20-1 and TRBJ2-4; D tentatively reads TRBD1 or TRBD2 (5 bases each). The CDR3 is 12 amino acids. Germline V lookup: CDR1 DFQATT, CDR2 SNEGSKA (reference sequence). V shed 5 bases and J shed 2 bases, with 7 bases lying between them. The CDR3, as DNA: TGCAGTGCTGGGGGACCCAAAAACATTCAGTACTTC. Its translation: CSAGGPKNIQYF.

The genes are TRBV12-3 or TRBV12-4 and TRBJ2-4; TRBD1 aligns across 11 bases. The CDR3 is made up of 15 amino acids. V was clipped by 5 bases and J by 5 bases; unmatched bases: 5. The CDR3 loop is CASSRTGGGQNIQYF. The CDR3 bases are TGTGCCAGCAGTAGGACAGGGGGCGGCCAAAACATTCAGTACTTC.

The V call is TRBV10-3, the J call TRBJ2-7; no clear D gene. The germline V and J ends were trimmed by 7 bases and 5 bases, with 18 bases remaining between them. Germline lookup yields CDR1 ENHRY and CDR2 SYGVKD. The CDR3 runs 14 residues. The CDR3 nucleotides read TGTGCCATCACCCCGGGTCCCCCCAAGAACGAGCAGTACTTC. Translating gives CAITPGPPKNEQYF.

This clonotype was observed once. The gene calls are TRBV28 and TRBJ1-5; D unresolved. Trimming took off 7 bases at V and 2 bases at J, with 18 bases between the two ends. Germline-derived CDR1 and CDR2 are MDHEN and SYDVKM. The CDR3 is 16 amino acids. The CDR3 reads CASTPPPDGGNQPQHF. The CDR3 DNA is TGTGCCAGCACCCCACCACCGGACGGAGGCAATCAGCCCCAGCATTTT.

This clonotype was observed a handful of times. The J gene is TRBJ1-5, the V gene TRBV19, with D possibly TRBD1 on 5 matching bases. CDR3 length equals 18 residues. Germline V gene sequence: CDR1 LNHDA, CDR2 SQIVND (reference sequence). V was pared by 1 base and J by 1 base, with 17 bases between. CDR3 in amino acids: CASSIVSLDIVSNQPQHF. CDR3 DNA: TGTGCCAGTAGTATAGTTTCCTTGGACATTGTAAGCAATCAGCCCCAGCATTTT.

This clonotype was seen once. The chain is built from TRBV27 and TRBJ2-7; D uncertain. V shed 5 bases and J shed 3 bases, with 11 bases lying between them. The CDR3 spans 13 residues. Germline CDR1 MNHEY, CDR2 SMNVEV (reference sequence). The CDR3 bases are TGTGCCAGCAGTCCCATGCGCCTCTACGAGCAGTACTTC. Translating gives CASSPMRLYEQYF.